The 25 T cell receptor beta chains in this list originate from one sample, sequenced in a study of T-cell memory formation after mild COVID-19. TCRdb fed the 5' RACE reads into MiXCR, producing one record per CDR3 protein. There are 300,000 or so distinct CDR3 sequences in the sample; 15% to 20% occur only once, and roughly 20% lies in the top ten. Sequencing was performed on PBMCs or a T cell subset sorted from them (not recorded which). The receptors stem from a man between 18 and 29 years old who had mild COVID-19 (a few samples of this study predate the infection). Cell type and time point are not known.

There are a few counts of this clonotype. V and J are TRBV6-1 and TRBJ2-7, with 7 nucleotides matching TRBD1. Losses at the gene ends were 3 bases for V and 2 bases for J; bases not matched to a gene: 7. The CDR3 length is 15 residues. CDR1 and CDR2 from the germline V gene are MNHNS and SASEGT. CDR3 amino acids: CASSDPDRAAYEQYV. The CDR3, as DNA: TGTGCCAGCAGTGACCCCGACAGGGCTGCCTACGAGCAGTACGTC.

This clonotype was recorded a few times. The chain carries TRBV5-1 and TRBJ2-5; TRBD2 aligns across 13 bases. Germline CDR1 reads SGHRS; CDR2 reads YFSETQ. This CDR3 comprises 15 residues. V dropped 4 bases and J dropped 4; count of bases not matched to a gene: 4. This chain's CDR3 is CASSTSGGARETQYF. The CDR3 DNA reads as TGCGCCAGCAGCACTAGCGGGGGGGCTAGAGAGACCCAGTACTTC.

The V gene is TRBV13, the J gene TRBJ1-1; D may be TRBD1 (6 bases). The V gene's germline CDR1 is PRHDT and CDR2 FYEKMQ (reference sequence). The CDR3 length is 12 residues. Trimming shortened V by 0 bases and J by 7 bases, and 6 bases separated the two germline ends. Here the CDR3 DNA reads TGTGCCAGCAGCTTAGGGGACAGTGAAGCTTTCTTT. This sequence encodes CASSLGDSEAFF.

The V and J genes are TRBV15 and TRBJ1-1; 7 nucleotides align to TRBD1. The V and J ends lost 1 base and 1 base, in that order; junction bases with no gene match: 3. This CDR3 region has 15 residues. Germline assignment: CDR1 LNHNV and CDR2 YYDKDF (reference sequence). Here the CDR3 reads CATSRVRQGNTEAFF. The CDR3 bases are TGTGCCACCAGCAGAGTGAGACAGGGGAACACTGAAGCTTTCTTT. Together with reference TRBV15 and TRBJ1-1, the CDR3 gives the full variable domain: DAMVIQNPRYQVTQFGKPVTLSCSQTLNHNVMYWYQQKSSQAPKLLFHYYDKDFNNEADTPDNFQSRRPNTSFCFLDIRSPGLGDTAMYLCATSRVRQGNTEAFFGQGTRLTVV.

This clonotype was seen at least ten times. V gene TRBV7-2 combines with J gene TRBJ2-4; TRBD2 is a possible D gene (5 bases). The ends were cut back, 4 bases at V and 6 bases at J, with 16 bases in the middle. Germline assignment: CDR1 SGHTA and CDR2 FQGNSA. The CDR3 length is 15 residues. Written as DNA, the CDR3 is TGTGCCAGCAGCTCCGGGATCGGGATCGGAAACATTCAGTACTTC. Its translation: CASSSGIGIGNIQYF.

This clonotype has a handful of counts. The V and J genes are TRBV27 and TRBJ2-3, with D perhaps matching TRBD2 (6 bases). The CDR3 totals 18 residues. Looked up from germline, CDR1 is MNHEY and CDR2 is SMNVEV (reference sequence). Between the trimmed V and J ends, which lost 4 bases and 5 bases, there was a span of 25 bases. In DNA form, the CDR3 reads TGTGCCAGCAGTTCCCTTTTGGAGGGGCAGGTAGACGAAGATACGCAGTATTTT. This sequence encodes CASSSLLEGQVDEDTQYF.

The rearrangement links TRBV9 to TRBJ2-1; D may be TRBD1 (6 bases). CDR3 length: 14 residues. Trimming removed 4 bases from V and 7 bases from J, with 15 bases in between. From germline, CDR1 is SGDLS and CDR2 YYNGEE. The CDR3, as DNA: TGTGCCAGCAGCCCATGGGAAGGGGGTAATGAGCAGTTCTTC. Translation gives CASSPWEGGNEQFF.

The CDR3 DNA is TGTGCCAGCAGCTTAGTGGGACTAGCGTGGGGAGATACGCAGTATTTT. This translates into CASSLVGLAWGDTQYF. The rearrangement joins TRBV7-2 to TRBJ2-3; TRBD2 agrees at 10 bases. The length of the CDR3 is 16 residues. Germline values: CDR1 SGHTA, CDR2 FQGNSA. After removal of 1 base from V and 5 bases from J, the junction contained 6 bases not matched to a gene.

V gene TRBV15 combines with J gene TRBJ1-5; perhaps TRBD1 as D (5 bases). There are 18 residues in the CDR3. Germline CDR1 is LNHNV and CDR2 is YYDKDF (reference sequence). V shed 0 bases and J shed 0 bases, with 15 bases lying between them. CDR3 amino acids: CATSRDLLSGVSNQPQHF. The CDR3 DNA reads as TGTGCCACCAGCAGAGATCTGTTATCGGGGGTTAGCAATCAGCCCCAGCATTTT.

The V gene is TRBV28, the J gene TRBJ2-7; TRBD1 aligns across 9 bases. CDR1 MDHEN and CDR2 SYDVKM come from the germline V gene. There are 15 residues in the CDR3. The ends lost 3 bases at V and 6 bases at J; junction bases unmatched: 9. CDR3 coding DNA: TGTGCCAGCAGTTTGAATCCGGGACAGGGAACCGAGCAGTACGTC. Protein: CASSLNPGQGTEQYV.

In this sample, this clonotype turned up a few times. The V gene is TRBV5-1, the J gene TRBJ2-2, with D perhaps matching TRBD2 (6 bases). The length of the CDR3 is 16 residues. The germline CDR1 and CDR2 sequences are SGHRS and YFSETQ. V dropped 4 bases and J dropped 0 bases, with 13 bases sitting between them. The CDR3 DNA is TGCGCCAGCAGCCTCAGCGGGCGCGCGAACACCGGGGAGCTGTTTTTT. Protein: CASSLSGRANTGELFF.

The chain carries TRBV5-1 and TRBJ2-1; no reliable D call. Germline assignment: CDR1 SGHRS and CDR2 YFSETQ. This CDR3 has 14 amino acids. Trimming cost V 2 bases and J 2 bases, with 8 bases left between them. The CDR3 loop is CASSFKGTYNEQFF. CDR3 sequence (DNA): TGCGCCAGCAGCTTCAAGGGCACCTACAATGAGCAGTTCTTC.

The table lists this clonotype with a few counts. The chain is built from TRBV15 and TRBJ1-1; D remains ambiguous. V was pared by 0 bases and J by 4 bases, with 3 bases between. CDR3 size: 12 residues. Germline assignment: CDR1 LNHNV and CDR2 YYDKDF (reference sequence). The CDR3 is CATSRDTTEAFF. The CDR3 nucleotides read TGTGCCACCAGCAGAGATACCACTGAAGCTTTCTTT.

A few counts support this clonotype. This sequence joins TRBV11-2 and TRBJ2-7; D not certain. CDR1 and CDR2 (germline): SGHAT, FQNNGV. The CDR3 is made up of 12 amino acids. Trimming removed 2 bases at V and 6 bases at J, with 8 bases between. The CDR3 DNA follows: TGTGCCAGCAGCTTACCTGGGTGCGAGCAGTACTTC. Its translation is CASSLPGCEQYF.

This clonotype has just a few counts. This CDR3 is CASRADINEKLFF. Here the CDR3 DNA reads TGTGCCAGCAGGGCGGACATTAATGAAAAACTGTTTTTT. The chain recombines TRBV12-3 or TRBV12-4 with TRBJ1-4, with D tentatively TRBD1 (5 bases). This CDR3 has 13 amino acids. V lost 6 bases and J 4 bases, leaving 9 bases between the germline ends.

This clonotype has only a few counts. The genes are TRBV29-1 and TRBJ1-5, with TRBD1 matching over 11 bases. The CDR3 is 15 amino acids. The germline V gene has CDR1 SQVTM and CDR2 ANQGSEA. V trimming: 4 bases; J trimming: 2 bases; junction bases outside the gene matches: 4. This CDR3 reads CSVAGTGGGNQPQHF. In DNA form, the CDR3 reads TGCAGCGTTGCCGGGACAGGGGGTGGCAATCAGCCCCAGCATTTT.

The CDR3 DNA reads TGTGCCAGCAATTCCGCTCGGGGGCACTTTCAAGAGACCCAGTACTTC. The encoded protein is CASNSARGHFQETQYF. The gene calls are TRBV9 and TRBJ2-5; D could derive from TRBD1 or TRBD2 (6 bases each). CDR1 is SGDLS and CDR2 is YYNGEE in the germline V gene. V lost 6 bases and J 2 bases, leaving 20 bases between the germline ends. This CDR3 has 16 residues.

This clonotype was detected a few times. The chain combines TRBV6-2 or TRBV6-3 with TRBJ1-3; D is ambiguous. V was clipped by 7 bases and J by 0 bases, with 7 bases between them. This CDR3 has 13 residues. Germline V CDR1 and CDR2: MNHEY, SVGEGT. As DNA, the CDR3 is TGTGCCAGCAAACTCAGCTCTGGAAACACCATATATTTT. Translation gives CASKLSSGNTIYF.

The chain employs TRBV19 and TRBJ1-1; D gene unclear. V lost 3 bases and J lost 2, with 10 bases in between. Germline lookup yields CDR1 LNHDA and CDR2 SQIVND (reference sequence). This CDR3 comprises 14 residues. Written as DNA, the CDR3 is TGTGCCAGTAGTATTAAGCTGTCCAACACTGAAGCTTTCTTT. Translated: CASSIKLSNTEAFF.

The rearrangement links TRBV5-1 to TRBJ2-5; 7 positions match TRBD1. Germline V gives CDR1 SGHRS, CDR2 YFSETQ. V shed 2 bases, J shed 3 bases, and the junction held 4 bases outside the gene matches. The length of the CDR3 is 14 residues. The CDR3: CASSFGDSKETQYF. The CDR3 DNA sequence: TGCGCCAGCAGCTTTGGGGACAGCAAAGAGACCCAGTACTTC.

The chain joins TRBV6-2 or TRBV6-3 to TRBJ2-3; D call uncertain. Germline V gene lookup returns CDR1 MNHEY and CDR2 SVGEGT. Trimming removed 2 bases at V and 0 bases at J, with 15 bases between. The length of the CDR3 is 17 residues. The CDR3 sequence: CASSYHLDWRSTDTQYF. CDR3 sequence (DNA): TGTGCCAGCAGTTACCACCTTGACTGGCGGAGCACAGATACGCAGTATTTT.

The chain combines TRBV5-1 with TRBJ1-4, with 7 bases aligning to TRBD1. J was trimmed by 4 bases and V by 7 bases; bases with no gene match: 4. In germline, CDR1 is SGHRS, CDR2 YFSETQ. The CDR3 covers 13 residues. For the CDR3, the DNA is TGCGCCAGCCGACAGGGCATTAATGAAAAACTGTTTTTT. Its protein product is CASRQGINEKLFF.

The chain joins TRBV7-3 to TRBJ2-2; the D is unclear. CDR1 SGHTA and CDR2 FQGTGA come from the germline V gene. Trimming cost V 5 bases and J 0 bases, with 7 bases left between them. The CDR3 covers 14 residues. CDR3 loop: CASSPSANTGELFF. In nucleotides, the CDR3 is TGTGCCAGCAGCCCCAGTGCGAACACCGGGGAGCTGTTTTTT.

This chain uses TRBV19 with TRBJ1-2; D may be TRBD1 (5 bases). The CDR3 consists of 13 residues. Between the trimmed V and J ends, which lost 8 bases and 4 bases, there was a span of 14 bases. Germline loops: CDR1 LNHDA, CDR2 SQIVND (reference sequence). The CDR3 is CASEALGGYGYTF. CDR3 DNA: TGTGCCAGTGAAGCCTTGGGGGGCTATGGCTACACCTTC.

In nucleotides, the CDR3 is TGTGCCAGCAGTGAGGACATCAACAATGAGCAGTTCTTC. Translated, it gives CASSEDINNEQFF. The chain combines TRBV2 with TRBJ2-1; weak D call: TRBD1 (5 bases). CDR3 length: 13 residues. V shed 3 bases and J shed 5 bases, with 8 bases lying between them. CDR1 and CDR2 (germline): SNHLY, FYNNEI.